The TCR beta chain described here comes from a study of regulatory T cells in long-lasting Graves disease. Whole-study results and caveats: It is possible that accuracy was reduced by the small size of the sample.

The V gene's germline CDR1 is LGHDT and CDR2 YNNKEL (reference sequence). With 4 bases clipped from V and 3 bases from J, the junction kept 9 bases outside the gene matches. The CDR3 length is 16 residues. Construction of TCR beta libraries relied on iRepertoire HTBI primers and on Arm-PCR targeting CDR3 regions. TCRdb analysed the multiplex PCR reads with MiXCR anew, one entry per CDR3 protein. The profile shows approximately 350,000 distinct CDR3 sequences, about 10% of them singletons. Notes on this clonotype: Antigen unknown.

This sample's time point: newly diagnosed GD, antithyroid drugs for less than 3 months. The TCR library was prepared using RNA isolated from PBMCs. The same sample was also used in a study of T cells in Graves' hyperthyroidism and ophthalmopathy. That paper states: It was considered stable Graves' hyperthyroidism when ophthalmopathy did not progress within 18 months. Among clonotypes expanded in thyroid above 0.001, most were also found in blood. Separating ophthalmopathy from stable hyperthyroidism was achieved by a 13 V-J model.

This TCR derives from a woman aged 18-29 years with Graves disease. Sequences were derived from peripheral blood mononuclear cells (PBMCs), sampled at new diagnosis, from a patient treated with antithyroid drugs. The chain is built from TRBV3-1 and TRBJ1-1; TRBD1 matches at 9 bases. This chain's CDR3 is CASSPDRQGGYTEAFF. In nucleotides, the CDR3 is TGTGCCAGCAGCCCAGACCGACAGGGGGGCTACACTGAAGCTTTCTTT.